This TCR beta chain was recorded in a study of CD8+CD57+ T cells in acquired aplastic anemia. This clonotype came up once. What it binds is unknown. One end of the junction does not line up with germline, which may come from a read error. Per the germline V gene, CDR1 is SGHVS and CDR2 is FQNEAQ. The CDR3 totals 16 residues. CDR3 and TCR beta VDJ profiling relied on genomic DNA as the template. TCRdb redid the calling of the reads with MiXCR, one entry per CDR3 protein. The data contain 250,000 to 300,000 distinct CDR3 sequences, roughly 50% of them seen just once; the ten biggest clones take up around 8%. Regarding the study as a whole: Overlapping CD8+ CDR3 repertoires of patients and controls contained under 35 shared sequences. Statistical testing detected no significant gap in CD8+ Simpson's diversity between patients and controls.

Sequencing was done on a sample of sorted CD4+, CD8+, or CD8+CD57+ T cells (not recorded which) from PBMCs. The sequence came from a human donor with severe aplastic anemia or a healthy control (not recorded which). The chain is built from TRBV7-8 and TRBJ2-1; 8 nucleotides match TRBD1. The CDR3, as DNA: TGCGCCAGCAGCTTGGGGGGCCAGGGGGCTTCAGGTGAGCAGTTCTTC. This encodes CASSLGGQGASGEQFF.